Listed below are T cell receptor beta chains from one sample, sequenced in a study of T cell responses to AZD1222 COVID-19 vaccine. Sequencing was performed with immunoSEQ multiplex PCR; in TCRdb, only in-frame clones are kept and a portion is missing. Of roughly 85,000 clones in the sample, 75% to 95% were seen once. This material consisted of peripheral blood, taken 28 days after the second AZD1222 dose. The receptors were sampled from an adult who received the AZD1222 COVID-19 vaccine. The CDR3 runs from the conserved cysteine through the conserved F or W. Each record gives: V gene, D gene, CDR3 length, J gene, CDR3 protein. D genes are given only for firm matches.

v_gene: TRBV3-1/TRBV3-2; d_gene: -; len: 14; j_gene: TRBJ2-7; CDR3aa: CASSQEAFSYEQYF
v_gene: TRBV19; d_gene: -; len: 13; j_gene: TRBJ1-6; CDR3aa: CASSWGPNSPLHF
v_gene: TRBV5-1; d_gene: TRBD1; len: 13; j_gene: TRBJ1-2; CDR3aa: CASSWETGDGYTF
v_gene: TRBV7-3; d_gene: -; len: 15; j_gene: TRBJ2-6; CDR3aa: CASSSTVSGANVLTF
v_gene: TRBV6-1; d_gene: -; len: 11; j_gene: TRBJ2-7; CDR3aa: CASSEVYGAYF
v_gene: TRBV11-3; d_gene: -; len: 13; j_gene: TRBJ2-3; CDR3aa: CASSNRNTDTQYF
v_gene: TRBV7-2; d_gene: -; len: 14; j_gene: TRBJ1-2; CDR3aa: CASSSFRAPNGYTF
v_gene: TRBV5-1; d_gene: TRBD1; len: 14; j_gene: TRBJ1-2; CDR3aa: CASSLDRTGHGYTF
v_gene: TRBV5-1; d_gene: TRBD1; len: 17; j_gene: TRBJ2-7; CDR3aa: CASTPLPGRGSSYEQYF
v_gene: TRBV5-4; d_gene: TRBD2; len: 16; j_gene: TRBJ2-5; CDR3aa: CASSSKGLAGGETQYF
v_gene: TRBV5-4; d_gene: TRBD2; len: 16; j_gene: TRBJ2-1; CDR3aa: CASSPGTSGSIYEQFF
v_gene: TRBV3-1/TRBV3-2; d_gene: TRBD2; len: 15; j_gene: TRBJ2-3; CDR3aa: CASSQASGFTDTQYF
v_gene: TRBV18; d_gene: -; len: 15; j_gene: TRBJ1-6; CDR3aa: CASSPSRQGNSPLHF
v_gene: TRBV2; d_gene: -; len: 14; j_gene: TRBJ1-2; CDR3aa: CASRESALSYGYTF